The 23 T cell receptor beta chains below come from one sample, sequenced in a study of pediatric ulcerative colitis. Sequenced by immunoSEQ multiplex PCR; TCRdb stores in-frame clones only, minus some. The table lists 5,000 or so clones, about 92% of them singletons. Sequencing used blood. The receptors here all came from a boy between 10 and 17 years old who was a control in a study of pediatric ulcerative colitis.

CDR3 bases: TGCGCCAGCGGAACGACTAGGGGGGCCGCAGATACGCAGTATTTT. Amino acids: CASGTTRGAADTQYF. The chain recombines TRBV5-1 with TRBJ2-3, with D tentatively TRBD1 or TRBD2 (6 bases each). The CDR3 is 15 amino acids. With 7 bases removed from V and 4 bases from J, the gap between germline ends came to 19 bases. Germline V lookup: CDR1 SGHRS, CDR2 YFSETQ.

The chain uses TRBV18 and TRBJ2-5; D may match TRBD1 or TRBD2 (5 bases each). V was shortened by 4 bases and J by 2 bases, with 8 bases between the two germline ends. This CDR3 spans 13 amino acids. Germline V gives CDR1 KGHSH, CDR2 LQKENI. Here the CDR3 reads CASSQGRQETQYF. The CDR3, as DNA: TGTGCCAGCTCACAGGGACGTCAAGAGACCCAGTACTTC.

This chain connects TRBV5-1 to TRBJ1-5, with D possibly being TRBD1 (6 bases). Germline values: CDR1 SGHRS, CDR2 YFSETQ. There are 16 residues in the CDR3. The ends were cut back, 3 bases at V and 3 bases at J, with 16 bases in the middle. CDR3 in amino acids: CASSWGGGGSNQPQHF. The CDR3 DNA reads as TGCGCCAGCAGCTGGGGAGGGGGAGGATCCAATCAGCCCCAGCATTTT.

The V gene is TRBV11-2, the J gene TRBJ2-1, with no clear D. The CDR3 has 13 amino acids. Trimming removed 0 bases at V and 8 bases at J, with 8 bases between. Germline-derived CDR1 and CDR2 are SGHAT and FQNNGV. CDR3 in amino acids: CASSLDYLDEQFF. The CDR3 DNA reads TGTGCCAGCAGCTTAGATTATTTAGATGAGCAGTTCTTC.

The genes are TRBV19 and TRBJ2-3; 11 bases line up with TRBD1. Per the germline V gene, CDR1 is LNHDA and CDR2 is SQIVND (reference sequence). V gave up 5 bases and J gave up 3 bases; unmatched junction bases: 7. The CDR3 is 16 residues long. The CDR3 nucleotides read TGTGCCAGTAGTGTTGGAGGGACAGGGGGAACAGATACGCAGTATTTT. Its protein is CASSVGGTGGTDTQYF.

CDR3 loop: CASSLRSGLNQPQHF. The CDR3, as DNA: TGTGCCAGCAGCTTACGCTCAGGGTTGAATCAGCCCCAGCATTTT. The rearrangement links TRBV7-8 to TRBJ1-5, with D tentatively TRBD1 (5 bases). The CDR3 extends over 15 amino acids. Trimming pared 2 bases from V and 4 bases from J, leaving 12 bases between. CDR1 is SGHVS and CDR2 is FQNEAQ in the germline V gene.

The gene calls are TRBV28 and TRBJ2-3; D is uncertain. The germline V gene encodes CDR1 MDHEN and CDR2 SYDVKM. The V gene lost 5 bases and the J gene lost 6 bases, with 9 bases spanning the gap. This CDR3 region has 12 residues. The CDR3, as DNA: TGTGCCAGCAGTCCCCGTGGGGATACGCAGTATTTT. The encoded protein is CASSPRGDTQYF. Using reference TRBV28 and TRBJ2-3 for the parts outside the CDR3, the full variable domain is DVKVTQSSRYLVKRTGEKVFLECVQDMDHENMFWYRQDPGLGLRLIYFSYDVKMKEKGDIPEGYSVSREKKERFSLILESASTNQTSMYLCASSPRGDTQYFGPGTRLTVL.

The chain couples TRBV6-6 to TRBJ1-5; D possibly corresponds to TRBD1 (5 bases). V was clipped by 6 bases and J by 7 bases, with 22 bases between them. There are 16 residues in the CDR3. Germline CDR1 is MNHNY and CDR2 is SVGAGI (reference sequence). The CDR3 nucleotides are TGTGCCAGCAGCCACCTGAATAGGGGAGGGGAACAGCCCCAGCATTTT. Amino acid sequence: CASSHLNRGGEQPQHF.

The chain carries TRBV6-4 and TRBJ2-7; perhaps TRBD1 as D (6 bases). CDR1 is MRHNA, CDR2 SNTAGT, per germline. The CDR3 has 14 residues. Trimming removed 6 bases at V and 5 bases at J, with 17 bases between. The CDR3 bases are TGTGCCAGCAGAACGGGGAACAGGGTACACGAGCAGTACGTC. It codes for CASRTGNRVHEQYV.

The V gene is TRBV7-9, the J gene TRBJ1-3; 8 nucleotides agree with TRBD1. The junction had 12 bases not matched to a gene; V was cut back by 2 bases and J by 0 bases. There are 19 residues in the CDR3. Looked up from germline, CDR1 is SEHNR and CDR2 is FQNEAQ (reference sequence). CDR3 sequence: CASSLRVPGGPSSGNTIYF. The CDR3 bases are TGTGCCAGCAGCTTAAGGGTCCCAGGGGGCCCTAGCTCTGGAAACACCATATATTTT.

The chain uses TRBV10-3 and TRBJ2-2; TRBD1 matches 7 bases. This CDR3 has 15 residues. J gave up 0 bases and V 5 bases, and 3 bases lay outside the gene matches. Germline loops: CDR1 ENHRY, CDR2 SYGVKD. CDR3 loop: CAISSGQTNTGELFF. The CDR3 nucleotides read TGTGCCATCAGTTCGGGACAGACGAACACCGGGGAGCTGTTTTTT.

This clone has only one observation. The chain joins TRBV5-6 to TRBJ1-2; D might be TRBD1 (6 bases). The germline V and J ends were trimmed by 4 bases and 3 bases, with 13 bases remaining between them. Germline CDR1 is SGHDT and CDR2 is YYEEEE. The length of the CDR3 is 14 residues. CDR3 sequence: CASSQTGPHYGYTF. CDR3 nucleotides: TGTGCCAGCAGCCAGACAGGACCGCACTATGGCTACACCTTC.

V and J are TRBV7-2 and TRBJ2-5, with D unresolved. V shed 4 bases and J shed 1 base, with 1 base lying between them. The CDR3 is 11 amino acids. CDR1 is SGHTA and CDR2 is FQGNSA in the germline V gene. CDR3 bases: TGTGCCAGCAGCTCCCAAGAGACCCAGTACTTC. The encoded protein is CASSSQETQYF. The full variable domain, completed using reference TRBV7-2 and TRBJ2-5, is GAGVSQSPSNKVTEKGKDVELRCDPISGHTALYWYRQSLGQGLEFLIYFQGNSAPDKSGLPSDRFSAERTGGSVSTLTIQRTQQEDSAVYLCASSSQETQYFGPGTRLLVL.

The chain has TRBV10-3 and TRBJ2-3, with D uncertain. The germline V gene has CDR1 ENHRY and CDR2 SYGVKD. This CDR3 comprises 14 residues. V was pared by 6 bases and J by 0 bases, with 10 bases between. The CDR3 nucleotides are TGTGCCATCAGGGCAGGAGTGAGCACAGATACGCAGTATTTT. Translating gives CAIRAGVSTDTQYF.

This chain uses TRBV6-5 with TRBJ1-2; 7 positions match TRBD1. Germline CDR1 reads MNHEY; CDR2 reads SVGAGI. The CDR3 covers 15 residues. The trim removed 7 bases at V and 3 bases at J, leaving 11 bases unmatched. CDR3 bases: TGTGCCAGCATCGCCTGGAGGGGGCGCGACTATGGCTACACCTTC. It codes for CASIAWRGRDYGYTF.

This clone occurred once. The chain joins TRBV19 to TRBJ2-1; 8 bases are a match to TRBD1. The CDR3 has 18 amino acids. The J segment lost 7 bases and the V segment lost 4 bases, leaving 18 bases of the junction unmatched. CDR1 is LNHDA, CDR2 SQIVND, per germline (reference sequence). The CDR3 sequence: CASSSLSRGTGLGNEQFF. CDR3 nucleotides: TGTGCCAGTAGTAGCCTAAGTCGAGGGACAGGACTTGGGAATGAGCAGTTCTTC.

V is TRBV19 and J is TRBJ2-2; D unclear. The germline CDR1 and CDR2 sequences are LNHDA and SQIVND (reference sequence). With 1 base removed from V and 1 base from J, the gap between germline ends came to 22 bases. CDR3 length equals 20 residues. CDR3 region: CASSIGLRERATENTGELFF. The CDR3 nucleotides read TGTGCCAGTAGTATAGGTCTAAGGGAAAGGGCTACTGAGAACACCGGGGAGCTGTTTTTT. Supplemented by reference TRBV19 and TRBJ2-2, the full variable domain reads DGGITQSPKYLFRKEGQNVTLSCEQNLNHDAMYWYRQDPGQGLRLIYYSQIVNDFQKGDIAEGYSVSREKKESFPLTVTSAQKNPTAFYLCASSIGLRERATENTGELFFGEGSRLTVL.

The chain links TRBV10-2 to TRBJ2-7; D is unresolved. Germline V gene sequence: CDR1 WSHSY, CDR2 SAAADI. This CDR3 region has 13 residues. Trimming pared 2 bases from V and 4 bases from J, leaving 9 bases between. The CDR3 DNA sequence: TGCGCCAGCAGTGAGAACGGATTATACGAGCAGTACGTC. Translating gives CASSENGLYEQYV.

The J gene is TRBJ2-5, the V gene TRBV5-1, with 9 bases matching TRBD2. CDR1 and CDR2 (germline): SGHRS, YFSETQ. Trimming cost V 1 base and J 4 bases; bases outside gene matches: 8. The CDR3 length is 16 residues. This CDR3 is CASSLRGGRVAETQYF. DNA for the CDR3: TGCGCCAGCAGCTTGAGGGGCGGGAGGGTTGCAGAGACCCAGTACTTC.

This clone was seen a single time. The chain links TRBV7-9 to TRBJ2-7; 11 bases align to TRBD2. Germline V CDR1 and CDR2: SEHNR, FQNEAQ (reference sequence). The CDR3 is made up of 17 amino acids. J lost 3 bases, V lost 6 bases, and 13 bases had no gene match. The CDR3 here is CASSPGLAEDINYEQYV. As DNA, the CDR3 is TGTGCCAGCAGTCCGGGACTAGCGGAAGATATAAACTACGAGCAGTACGTC.

The J gene is TRBJ2-7, the V gene TRBV27; TRBD2 matches at 10 bases. This CDR3 has 14 residues. The junction had 9 bases not matched to a gene; V was cut back by 6 bases and J by 7 bases. The germline V gene has CDR1 MNHEY and CDR2 SMNVEV (reference sequence). The CDR3, as DNA: TGTGCCAGCAGGACTAGCGGGTCATCTCCGGAGCAGTACTTC. It encodes CASRTSGSSPEQYF.

The rearrangement joins TRBV29-1 to TRBJ2-2; D might be TRBD2 (7 bases). The ends were cut back, 7 bases at V and 6 bases at J, with 9 bases in the middle. CDR3 length: 11 residues. Germline assignment: CDR1 SQVTM and CDR2 ANQGSEA. CDR3: CSGGGPGELFF. The CDR3 bases are TGCAGCGGGGGGGGCCCCGGGGAGCTGTTTTTT.

This chain links TRBV27 with TRBJ2-7, with TRBD2 identical over 13 bases. CDR1 is MNHEY, CDR2 SMNVEV, per germline (reference sequence). J was trimmed by 1 base and V by 5 bases; bases with no gene match: 8. The CDR3 is 17 residues long. The CDR3 coding sequence is TGTGCCAGCAGTCCTGGACTAGCGGGAGACCTATCCTACGAGCAGTACTTC. Amino acids: CASSPGLAGDLSYEQYF.